The rows below give T cell receptor beta chains drawn from one sample of a study. TCRdb independently ran MiXCR on the 5' RACE reads; one entry per CDR3 protein. In the table there are approximately 60,000 distinct CDR3 sequences, 26% of which are singletons. What was sequenced was tumor-infiltrating Tregs sorted from the breast tumor. Receptors originate from a female donor with breast cancer. The CDR3 runs from the conserved cysteine through the conserved F or W. A D gene is named only where the DNA matches it firmly. Clone size is not always given. Where it is, it says once, few, many or a class for expanded clones.

D,V,J,size,length,CDR3,DNA
NA,TRBV6-2/TRBV6-3,TRBJ2-3,few,13,CASSKPATDTQYF,TGTGCCAGCAGCAAACCCGCCACAGATACGCAGTATTTT
NA,TRBV4-1,TRBJ2-4,NA,16,CASSPVLGEAKNIQYF,TGCGCCAGCAGCCCCGTCTTGGGGGAGGCCAAAAACATTCAGTACTTC
NA,TRBV4-2,TRBJ2-7,few,15,CASSQDYPGTYEQYF,TGTGCCAGCAGCCAAGACTATCCTGGAACCTACGAGCAGTACTTC
TRBD1,TRBV7-2,TRBJ1-6,NA,14,CASSSRQGNSPLHF,TGTGCCAGCAGCTCCAGACAGGGCAATTCACCCCTCCACTTT
NA,TRBV7-2,TRBJ2-2,NA,14,CASSLNTNTGELFF,TGTGCCAGCAGCTTAAACACGAACACCGGGGAGCTGTTTTTT
TRBD2,TRBV5-1,TRBJ2-1,NA,16,CASSLATSGDGDEQFF,TGCGCCAGCAGCTTGGCGACTAGCGGGGACGGGGATGAGCAGTTCTTC
NA,TRBV3-1,TRBJ2-7,NA,13,CASSQGHQDEQYF,TGTGCCAGCAGCCAGGGACATCAAGACGAGCAGTACTTC
NA,TRBV7-2,TRBJ2-7,few,15,CASSLGRQLAYEQYF,TGTGCCAGCAGCTTAGGCCGACAGCTTGCCTACGAGCAGTACTTC
NA,TRBV6-2/TRBV6-3,TRBJ2-1,NA,15,CASRDGTSSYNEQFF,TGTGCCAGCAGGGATGGGACAAGCTCCTACAATGAGCAGTTCTTC
NA,TRBV21-1,TRBJ1-1,few,17,CASSKATGGKSNTEAFF,TGTGCCAGCAGCAAAGCTACAGGGGGGAAGTCGAACACTGAAGCTTTCTTT
NA,TRBV5-1,TRBJ2-1,NA,16,CASSPAEASSYNEQFF,TGCGCCAGCAGCCCGGCGGAGGCGAGCTCCTACAATGAGCAGTTCTTC
NA,TRBV20-1,TRBJ2-1,medium-sized,14,CSASYRTTLGEQFF,TGCAGTGCTAGCTACAGGACTACCCTAGGCGAGCAGTTCTTC
TRBD2,TRBV7-2,TRBJ2-7,many,15,CASSLAGGTSDEQYF,TGTGCCAGCAGCTTAGCGGGAGGGACGTCGGACGAGCAGTACTTC
NA,TRBV19,TRBJ1-1,few,14,CASSTNNRDPEAFF,TGTGCCAGTAGTACTAATAACAGGGATCCTGAAGCTTTCTTT
TRBD2,TRBV3-1,TRBJ2-3,few,14,CASTGTRSTDTQYF,TGTGCCAGCACCGGGACTAGGAGCACAGATACGCAGTATTTT
TRBD1,TRBV7-2,TRBJ2-7,NA,14,CASKSGTGMYEQYF,TGTGCCAGCAAATCCGGGACAGGGATGTACGAGCAGTACTTC
TRBD2,TRBV5-1,TRBJ2-7,many,14,CASSSWTSGYEQYF,TGCGCCAGCAGCTCATGGACTAGCGGCTACGAGCAGTACTTC
NA,TRBV27,TRBJ2-7,NA,12,CASSLSGYEQYF,TGTGCCAGCAGTTTATCAGGCTATGAGCAGTACTTC
NA,TRBV30,TRBJ1-1,NA,15,CAWSVSVYMNTKAFF,TGTGCCTGGAGTGTATCGGTTTATATGAACACTAAAGCTTTCTTT
NA,TRBV12-3/TRBV12-4,TRBJ2-1,once,13,CASRLAVINEQFF,TGTGCCAGCCGGTTAGCGGTTATCAATGAGCAGTTCTTC
TRBD2,TRBV6-1,TRBJ2-5,once,13,CASSRDYLGTQYF,TGTGCCAGCAGTCGGGACTACCTGGGGACCCAGTACTTC
TRBD2,TRBV27,TRBJ2-1,NA,15,CASSSRTSGTDEQFF,TGTGCCAGCAGTTCCCGGACTAGCGGGACTGATGAGCAGTTCTTC
NA,TRBV3-1,TRBJ2-3,NA,15,CASSHDKTSTDTQYF,TGTGCCAGCAGCCACGACAAGACTAGCACAGATACGCAGTATTTT
TRBD1,TRBV7-2,TRBJ1-5,medium-sized,16,CASSLRTGSSNQPQHF,TGTGCCAGCAGCTTAAGGACAGGGAGTAGCAATCAGCCCCAGCATTTT
TRBD1,TRBV7-2,TRBJ2-2,NA,17,CASSSYPNRGTTGELFF,TGTGCCAGCAGCTCGTACCCGAACAGGGGGACCACCGGGGAGCTGTTTTTT
TRBD2,TRBV15,TRBJ2-3,few,14,CATARAGSTDTQYF,TGTGCCACCGCACGAGCGGGAAGCACAGATACGCAGTATTTT
TRBD2,TRBV20-1,TRBJ2-5,few,14,CSAPRAGRAETQYF,TGCAGTGCCCCCCGGGCAGGGAGGGCGGAGACCCAGTACTTC
TRBD1,TRBV28,TRBJ1-2,many,16,CASSLPSRDRPSGYTF,TGTGCCAGCAGTTTACCAAGCCGGGACAGGCCATCGGGCTACACCTTC
TRBD2,TRBV6-5,TRBJ2-7,NA,14,CASRRTSGRGEQYF,TGTGCCAGCAGGCGGACTAGCGGGAGAGGCGAGCAGTACTTC
TRBD1,TRBV7-9,TRBJ1-1,few,14,CASSKGQGATEAFF,TGTGCCAGCAGCAAAGGACAGGGGGCCACTGAAGCTTTCTTT
TRBD1,TRBV5-1,TRBJ2-5,few,15,CASSLGATGQETQYF,TGCGCCAGCAGCTTGGGTGCGACAGGGCAAGAGACCCAGTACTTC
NA,TRBV12-3/TRBV12-4,TRBJ1-6,few,14,CASSLVRPDSPLHF,TGTGCCAGCAGTTTAGTCCGGCCGGATTCACCCCTCCACTTT
NA,TRBV21-1,TRBJ1-4,NA,15,CASSNKAESNEKLFF,TGTGCCAGCAGCAACAAGGCAGAATCTAATGAAAAACTGTTTTTT
TRBD2,TRBV9,TRBJ2-3,few,17,CASSVASGILSTDTQYF,TGTGCCAGCAGCGTTGCGAGCGGGATCCTTAGCACAGATACGCAGTATTTT
TRBD1,TRBV5-1,TRBJ2-7,NA,14,CASSGDRGAYEQYF,TGCGCCAGCAGCGGGGACAGGGGAGCCTACGAGCAGTACTTC
TRBD2,TRBV7-8,TRBJ2-7,NA,18,CAISPGTSGGFWPYEQYF,TGTGCCATCAGTCCCGGGACTAGCGGGGGTTTTTGGCCGTACGAGCAGTACTTC
NA,TRBV10-3,TRBJ2-3,few,12,CAISESGNTQYF,TGTGCCATCAGTGAGTCAGGAAATACGCAGTATTTT
NA,TRBV6-5,TRBJ1-2,NA,14,CTSSKGFPNYGYTF,TGTACCAGCAGTAAAGGGTTCCCTAACTATGGCTACACCTTC
TRBD1,TRBV10-1,TRBJ1-1,many,13,CASAHRGNTEAFF,TGCGCCAGCGCCCACAGGGGTAACACTGAAGCTTTCTTT